Reported below is one TCR beta chain. As yet, its antigen is unknown. The CDR3 is 14 amino acids. V lost 5 bases, J lost 2 bases, and 13 bases lay in between. Germline V gene data show CDR1 as SGHTA and CDR2 as FQGNSA. This sample was included in a study of T cell responses to AZD1222 COVID-19 vaccine. Assay used: immunoSEQ multiplex PCR; TCRdb lists only in-frame clones, some missing. The sample includes around 84,000 clones, 70% to 90% of them seen just once. Whole-study results and caveats: Spike as a whole was targeted by vaccine-associated CD4 TCRs, dominant at 160-218 and 743-854. Possibly, clonal diversity was underestimated; donors were largely white British and included more females.

This chain links TRBV7-2 with TRBJ2-7; D unresolved. This specimen was peripheral blood, taken on day 0 of AZD1222 vaccination. The sequence was collected from an adult in good health. The CDR3 DNA reads as TGTGCCAGCAGCCCTCAAGGTCCTACCTACGAGCAGTACTTC. Translation gives CASSPQGPTYEQYF.